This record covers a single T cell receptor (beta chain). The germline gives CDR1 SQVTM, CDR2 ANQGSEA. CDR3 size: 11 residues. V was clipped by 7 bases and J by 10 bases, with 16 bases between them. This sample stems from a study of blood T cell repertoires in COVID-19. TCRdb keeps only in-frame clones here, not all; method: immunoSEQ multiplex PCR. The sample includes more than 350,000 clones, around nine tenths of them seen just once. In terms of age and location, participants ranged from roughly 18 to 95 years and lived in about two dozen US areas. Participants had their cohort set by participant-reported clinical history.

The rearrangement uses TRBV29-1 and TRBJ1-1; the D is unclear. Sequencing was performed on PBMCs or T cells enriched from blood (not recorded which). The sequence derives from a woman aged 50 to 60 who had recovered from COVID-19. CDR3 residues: CSASAGVVAFF. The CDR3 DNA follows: TGCAGCGCCTCGGCCGGGGTAGTAGCTTTCTTT. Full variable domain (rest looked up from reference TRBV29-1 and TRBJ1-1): SAVISQKPSRDICQRGTSLTIQCQVDSQVTMMFWYRQQPGQSLTLIATANQGSEATYESGFVIDKFPISRPNLTFSTLTVSNMSPEDSSIYLCSASAGVVAFFGQGTRLTVV.